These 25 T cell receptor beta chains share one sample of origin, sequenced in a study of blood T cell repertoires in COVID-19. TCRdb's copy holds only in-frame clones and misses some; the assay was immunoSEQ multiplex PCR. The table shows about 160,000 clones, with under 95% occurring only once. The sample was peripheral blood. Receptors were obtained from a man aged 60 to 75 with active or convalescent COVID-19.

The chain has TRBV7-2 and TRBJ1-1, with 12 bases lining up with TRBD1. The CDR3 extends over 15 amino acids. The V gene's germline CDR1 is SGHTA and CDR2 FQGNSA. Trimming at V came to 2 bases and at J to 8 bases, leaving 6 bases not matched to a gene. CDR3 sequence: CASSLIGTGGQEAFF. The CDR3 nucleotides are TGTGCCAGCAGCTTAATCGGGACAGGGGGCCAAGAAGCTTTCTTT.

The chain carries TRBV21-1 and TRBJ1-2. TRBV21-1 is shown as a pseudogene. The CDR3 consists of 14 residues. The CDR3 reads CASSPYSGKYGYTF. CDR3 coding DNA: TGTGCCAGCAGCCCTTATTCGGGGAAATATGGCTACACCTTC.

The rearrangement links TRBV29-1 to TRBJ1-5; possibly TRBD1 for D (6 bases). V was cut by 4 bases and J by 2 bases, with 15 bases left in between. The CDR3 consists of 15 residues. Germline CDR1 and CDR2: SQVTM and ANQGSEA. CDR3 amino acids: CSVAQGLLGNQPQHF. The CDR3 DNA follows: TGCAGCGTTGCACAGGGCCTTTTAGGCAATCAGCCCCAGCATTTT. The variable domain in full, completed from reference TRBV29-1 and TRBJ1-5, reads SAVISQKPSRDICQRGTSLTIQCQVDSQVTMMFWYRQQPGQSLTLIATANQGSEATYESGFVIDKFPISRPNLTFSTLTVSNMSPEDSSIYLCSVAQGLLGNQPQHFGDGTRLSIL.

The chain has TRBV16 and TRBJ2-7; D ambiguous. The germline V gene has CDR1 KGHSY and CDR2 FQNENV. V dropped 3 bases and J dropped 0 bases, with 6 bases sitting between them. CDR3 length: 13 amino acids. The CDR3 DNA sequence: TGTGCCAGCAGCCAGGGCTACTCCTACGAGCAGTACTTC. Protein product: CASSQGYSYEQYF.

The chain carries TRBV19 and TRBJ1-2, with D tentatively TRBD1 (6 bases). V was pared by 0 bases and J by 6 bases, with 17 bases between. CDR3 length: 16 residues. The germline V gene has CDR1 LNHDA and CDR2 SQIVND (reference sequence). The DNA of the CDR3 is TGTGCCAGTAGTATAGATCATCAGGGGCCCGTCCATGGCTACACCTTC. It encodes CASSIDHQGPVHGYTF.

This CDR3 reads CASSYHTGTGNGEQYF. The CDR3 DNA reads as TGTGCCAGCAGTTACCACACAGGGACCGGCAACGGTGAGCAGTACTTC. The chain carries TRBV6-6 and TRBJ2-7; TRBD1 might be the D (6 bases). This CDR3 region has 16 residues. Germline values: CDR1 MNHNY, CDR2 SVGAGI (reference sequence). V lost 2 bases and J lost 7, with 21 bases in between.

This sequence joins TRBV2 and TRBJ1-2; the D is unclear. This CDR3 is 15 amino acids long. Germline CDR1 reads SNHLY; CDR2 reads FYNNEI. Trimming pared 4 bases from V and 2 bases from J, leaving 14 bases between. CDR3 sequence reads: CASSGEGLGNYGYTF. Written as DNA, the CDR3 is TGTGCCAGCAGTGGGGAGGGCTTGGGGAACTATGGCTACACCTTC.

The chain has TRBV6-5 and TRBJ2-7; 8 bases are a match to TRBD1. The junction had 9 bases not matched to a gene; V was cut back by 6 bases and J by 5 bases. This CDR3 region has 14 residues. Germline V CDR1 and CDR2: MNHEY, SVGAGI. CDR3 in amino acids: CASRTGTGFHEQYF. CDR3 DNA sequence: TGTGCCAGCAGGACCGGGACAGGCTTCCACGAGCAGTACTTC.

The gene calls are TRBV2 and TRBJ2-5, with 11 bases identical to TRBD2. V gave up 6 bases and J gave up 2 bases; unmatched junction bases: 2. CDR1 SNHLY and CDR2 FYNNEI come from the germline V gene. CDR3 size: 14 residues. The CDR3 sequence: CASSRTSGQETQYF. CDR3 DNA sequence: TGTGCCAGCAGCAGGACTAGCGGGCAAGAGACCCAGTACTTC.

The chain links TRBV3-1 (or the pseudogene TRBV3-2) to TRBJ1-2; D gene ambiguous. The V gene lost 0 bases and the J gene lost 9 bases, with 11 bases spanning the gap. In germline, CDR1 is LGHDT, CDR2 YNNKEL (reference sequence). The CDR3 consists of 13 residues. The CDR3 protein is CASSQDLNSRYTF. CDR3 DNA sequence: TGTGCCAGCAGCCAAGATCTTAACAGCCGCTACACCTTC.

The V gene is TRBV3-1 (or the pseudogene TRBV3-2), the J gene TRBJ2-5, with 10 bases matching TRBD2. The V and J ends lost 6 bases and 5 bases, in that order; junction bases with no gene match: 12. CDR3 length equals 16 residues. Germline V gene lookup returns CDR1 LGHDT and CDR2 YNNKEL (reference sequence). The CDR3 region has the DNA TGTGCCAGCAGAGACAGCGGGGGGGCATGGGTGGAGACCCAGTACTTC. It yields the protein CASRDSGGAWVETQYF.

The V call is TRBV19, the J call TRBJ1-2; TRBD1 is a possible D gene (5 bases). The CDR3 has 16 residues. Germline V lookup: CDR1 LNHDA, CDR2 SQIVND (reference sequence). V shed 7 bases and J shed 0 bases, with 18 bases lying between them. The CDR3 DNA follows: TGTGCCAGTAAGAAAGGAGACAGCGCGACTAACTATGGCTACACCTTC. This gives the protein CASKKGDSATNYGYTF.

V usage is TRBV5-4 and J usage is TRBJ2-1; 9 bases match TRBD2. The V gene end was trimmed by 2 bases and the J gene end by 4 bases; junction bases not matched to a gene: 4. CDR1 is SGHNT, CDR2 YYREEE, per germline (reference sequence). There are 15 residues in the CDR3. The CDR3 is CASSFLSGGYNEQFF. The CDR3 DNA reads TGTGCCAGCAGCTTCCTAAGCGGGGGGTACAATGAGCAGTTCTTC.

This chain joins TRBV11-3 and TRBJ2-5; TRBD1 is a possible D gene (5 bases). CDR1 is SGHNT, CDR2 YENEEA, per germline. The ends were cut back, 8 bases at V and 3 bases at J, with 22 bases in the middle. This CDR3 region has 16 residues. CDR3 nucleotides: TGTGCCAGCCCCGACCCCGGGCAGGGAAAAAAAGAGACCCAGTACTTC. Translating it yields CASPDPGQGKKETQYF.

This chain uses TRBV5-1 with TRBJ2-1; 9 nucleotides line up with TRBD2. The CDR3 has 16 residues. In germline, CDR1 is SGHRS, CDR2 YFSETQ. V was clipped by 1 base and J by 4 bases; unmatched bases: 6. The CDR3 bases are TGCGCCAGCAGCTTGACCCTAGCGGGGCTTTACAATGAGCAGTTCTTC. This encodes CASSLTLAGLYNEQFF.

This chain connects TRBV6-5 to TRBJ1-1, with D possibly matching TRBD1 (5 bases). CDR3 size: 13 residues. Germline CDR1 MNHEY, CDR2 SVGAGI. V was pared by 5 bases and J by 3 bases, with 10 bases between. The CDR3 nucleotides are TGTGCCAGCAGTCGCCTCAGGGACACTGAAGCTTTCTTT. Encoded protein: CASSRLRDTEAFF.

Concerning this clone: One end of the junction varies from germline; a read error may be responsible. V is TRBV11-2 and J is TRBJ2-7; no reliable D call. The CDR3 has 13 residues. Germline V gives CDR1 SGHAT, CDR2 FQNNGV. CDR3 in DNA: TGTGCCAGCAGCCTTTCGAACTACCTCGTCATTCACTTC. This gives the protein CASSLSNYLVIHF.

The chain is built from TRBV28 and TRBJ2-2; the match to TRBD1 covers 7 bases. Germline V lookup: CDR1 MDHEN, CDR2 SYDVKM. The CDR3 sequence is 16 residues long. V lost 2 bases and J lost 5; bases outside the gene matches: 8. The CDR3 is CASSLTPTGLTGELFF. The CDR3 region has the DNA TGTGCCAGCAGTTTAACTCCGACAGGGCTTACCGGGGAGCTGTTTTTT.

The CDR3 loop reads CASSPGEDYGYTF. DNA of the CDR3: TGTGCCAGCAGCCCCGGAGAGGACTATGGCTACACCTTC. The chain employs TRBV12-3 or TRBV12-4 and TRBJ1-2; no definite D call. Trimming shortened V by 6 bases and J by 3 bases, and 11 bases separated the two germline ends. The CDR3 has 13 residues.

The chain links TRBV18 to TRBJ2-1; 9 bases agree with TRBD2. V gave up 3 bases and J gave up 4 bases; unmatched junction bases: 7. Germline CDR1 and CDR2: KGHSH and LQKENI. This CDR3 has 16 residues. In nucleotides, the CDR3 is TGTGCCAGCTCACCTCCCGGGACTAGCCTATACAATGAGCAGTTCTTC. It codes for CASSPPGTSLYNEQFF.

The DNA of the CDR3 is TGTGCCAGCAGTTACCTGGGGGCTGCTGGAAACACCATATATTTT. As protein: CASSYLGAAGNTIYF. The chain is built from TRBV6-5 and TRBJ1-3; D perhaps matches TRBD1 (6 bases). Germline lookup yields CDR1 MNHEY and CDR2 SVGAGI. Trimming removed 2 bases at V and 2 bases at J, with 10 bases between. The CDR3 contains 15 residues.

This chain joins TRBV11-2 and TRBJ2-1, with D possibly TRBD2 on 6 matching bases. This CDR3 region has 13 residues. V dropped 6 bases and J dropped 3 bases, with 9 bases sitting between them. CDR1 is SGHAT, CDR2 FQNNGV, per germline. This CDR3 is CASRAGSYNEQFF. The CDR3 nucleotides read TGTGCCAGCAGGGCCGGGAGCTACAATGAGCAGTTCTTC.

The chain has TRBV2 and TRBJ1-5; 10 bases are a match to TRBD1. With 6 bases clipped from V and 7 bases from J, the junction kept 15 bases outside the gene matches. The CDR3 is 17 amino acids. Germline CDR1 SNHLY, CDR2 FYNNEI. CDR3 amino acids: CASREWDRGQRSQPQHF. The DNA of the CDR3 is TGTGCCAGCAGAGAGTGGGACAGGGGACAAAGGTCACAGCCCCAGCATTTT.

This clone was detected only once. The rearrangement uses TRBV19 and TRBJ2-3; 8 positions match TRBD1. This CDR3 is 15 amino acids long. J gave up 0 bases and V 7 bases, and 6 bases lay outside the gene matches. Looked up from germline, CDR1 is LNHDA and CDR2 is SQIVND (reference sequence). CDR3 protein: CASTRQGFSTDTQYF. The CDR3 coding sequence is TGTGCCAGTACCCGACAGGGGTTCAGCACAGATACGCAGTATTTT.

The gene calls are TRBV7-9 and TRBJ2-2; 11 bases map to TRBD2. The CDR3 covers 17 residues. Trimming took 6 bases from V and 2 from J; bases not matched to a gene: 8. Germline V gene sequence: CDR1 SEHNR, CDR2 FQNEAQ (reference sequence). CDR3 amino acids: CASRHSGLAENTGELFF. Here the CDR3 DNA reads TGTGCCAGCAGGCACTCGGGACTAGCGGAAAACACCGGGGAGCTGTTTTTT.